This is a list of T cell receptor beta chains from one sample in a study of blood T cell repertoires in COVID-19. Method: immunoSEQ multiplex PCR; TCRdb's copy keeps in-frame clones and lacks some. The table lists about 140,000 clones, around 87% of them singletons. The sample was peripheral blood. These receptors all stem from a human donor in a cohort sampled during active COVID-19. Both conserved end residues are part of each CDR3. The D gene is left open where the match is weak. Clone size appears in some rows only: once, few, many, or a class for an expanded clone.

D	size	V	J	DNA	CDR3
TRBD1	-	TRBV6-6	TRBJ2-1	TGTGCCAGCGGCGGGTTAAACAGGGGTCGGGTTGAGCAGTTCTTC	CASGGLNRGRVEQFF
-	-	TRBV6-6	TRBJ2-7	TGTGCCAGCAGTTTCGGGGTAGGCGAGCAGTACTTC	CASSFGVGEQYF
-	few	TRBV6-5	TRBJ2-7	TGTGCCAGCGTGCCCCAGACTGCCTCGGGCGAGCAGTACTTC	CASVPQTASGEQYF
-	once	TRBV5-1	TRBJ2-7	TGCGCCAGCAGCCTACAGGCCAGCTCCTACGAGCAGTACTTC	CASSLQASSYEQYF
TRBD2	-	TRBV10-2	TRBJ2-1	TGCGCCAGCAGTATAGGGAGGGGCCCCTACAATGAGCAGTTCTTC	CASSIGRGPYNEQFF
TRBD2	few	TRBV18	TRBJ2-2	TGTGCCAGCTCACCTATAGCGGGGAACACCGGGGAGCTGTTTTTT	CASSPIAGNTGELFF
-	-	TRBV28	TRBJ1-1	TGTGCCAGCAACCCCCCCGGACTGGGTCTCAACACTGAAGCTTTCTTT	CASNPPGLGLNTEAFF
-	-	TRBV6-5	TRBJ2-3	TGTGCCATTTCCAGCGGTCCCACAGATACGCAGTATTTT	CAISSGPTDTQYF
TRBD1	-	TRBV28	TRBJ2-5	TGTGCCAGCAGTTCCTCCGGGACAGGGGGCGTGACCCAGTACTTC	CASSSSGTGGVTQYF
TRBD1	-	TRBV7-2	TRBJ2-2	TGTGCCAGCAGCTTATGGGACAGGGGCACCGGGGAGCTGTTTTTT	CASSLWDRGTGELFF
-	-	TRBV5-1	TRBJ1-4	TGCGCCAGCAGCAAGGAGCCTACAGGGATGGCTAATGAAAAACTGTTTTTT	CASSKEPTGMANEKLFF
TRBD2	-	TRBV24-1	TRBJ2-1	TGTGCCACCAGTGATTTTGGGGTAGCGGGAAGTTCCTACAATGAGCAGTTCTTC	CATSDFGVAGSSYNEQFF
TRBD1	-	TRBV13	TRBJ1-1	TGTGCCAGCAGCCCAGGGGGCGGGGGCCCGAACACTGAAGCTTTCTTT	CASSPGGGGPNTEAFF
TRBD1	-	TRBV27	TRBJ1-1	TGTGCCAGCAGTAAGACAGGGGGCACTGAAGCTTTCTTT	CASSKTGGTEAFF
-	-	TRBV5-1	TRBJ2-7	TGCGCCAGCAGCTTGGGAGCTGCATACGAGCAGTACTTC	CASSLGAAYEQYF
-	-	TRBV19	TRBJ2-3	TGTGCCAGTAGTATCTCGACACAAAGCACAGATACGCAGTATTTT	CASSISTQSTDTQYF
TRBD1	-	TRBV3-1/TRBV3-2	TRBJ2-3	TGTGCCAGCAGCGGGACAGGGGGAAGAGATACGCAGTATTTT	CASSGTGGRDTQYF
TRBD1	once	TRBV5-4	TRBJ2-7	TGTGCCGGACAGGGTCTCTTGTGCGAGCAGTACTTC	CAGQGLLCEQYF
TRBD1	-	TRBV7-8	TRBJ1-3	TGTGCCAGCAGCACAAAACAGGGGGCGGGTGGAAACACCATATATTTT	CASSTKQGAGGNTIYF
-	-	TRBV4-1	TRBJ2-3	TGCGCCAGCAGCCAAGATCCCAGCGGCCGCACAGATACGCAGTATTTT	CASSQDPSGRTDTQYF
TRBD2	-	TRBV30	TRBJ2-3	TGTGCCTGGAACGGACTAGCGCGCCACCCTGCCAAGACAGATACGCAGTATTTT	CAWNGLARHPAKTDTQYF
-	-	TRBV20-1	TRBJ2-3	TGCAGTGCTAGTCCCAGAGGATTCGGCACAGATACGCAGTATTTT	CSASPRGFGTDTQYF
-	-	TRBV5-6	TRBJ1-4	TGTGCCAGCAGCTCCCCCCGGCGGGGGGCAGATGAAAAACTGTTTTTT	CASSSPRRGADEKLFF
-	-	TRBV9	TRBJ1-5	TGTGCCAGCAGCCTAGGGGCAGGCAATCAGCCCCAGCATTTT	CASSLGAGNQPQHF